One T cell receptor beta chain is described in this entry. The antigen is unknown. Expressed TCRB transcripts were sequenced after all isolated RNA was converted to cDNA. Sequenced by immunoSEQ multiplex PCR; TCRdb stores in-frame clones only, minus some. The data show roughly 610,000 clones, with around 15% seen just once and about 0.086% held by the top ten. This specimen belongs to a study of beta chain features in type 1 diabetes. Based on CD45RO/CCR7/CD25/CD127/CD95/CD27, CD4+ regulatory, stem cell-like memory, naive and central memory cells were sorted. Germline V gene sequence: CDR1 SGDLS, CDR2 YYNGEE. This CDR3 has 15 amino acids. Trimming pared 1 base from V and 2 bases from J, leaving 13 bases between. Findings of the study overall: Among patients, naive, central memory and Treg TCRB repertoires appeared more similar than among healthy donors.

Sequencing input: naive CD4+ T cells from blood. V usage is TRBV9 and J usage is TRBJ2-7, with TRBD2 as a possible D gene (5 bases). The receptor comes from a man younger than 35 in good health. The CDR3 region has the DNA TGTGCCAGCAGCGTATCTCCGGGAATGGCCTACGAGCAGTACTTC. It codes for CASSVSPGMAYEQYF. Based on the CDR3 plus reference TRBV9 and TRBJ2-7, the full variable domain is DSGVTQTPKHLITATGQRVTLRCSPRSGDLSVYWYQQSLDQGLQFLIQYYNGEERAKGNILERFSAQQFPDLHSELNLSSLELGDSALYFCASSVSPGMAYEQYFGPGTRLTVT.